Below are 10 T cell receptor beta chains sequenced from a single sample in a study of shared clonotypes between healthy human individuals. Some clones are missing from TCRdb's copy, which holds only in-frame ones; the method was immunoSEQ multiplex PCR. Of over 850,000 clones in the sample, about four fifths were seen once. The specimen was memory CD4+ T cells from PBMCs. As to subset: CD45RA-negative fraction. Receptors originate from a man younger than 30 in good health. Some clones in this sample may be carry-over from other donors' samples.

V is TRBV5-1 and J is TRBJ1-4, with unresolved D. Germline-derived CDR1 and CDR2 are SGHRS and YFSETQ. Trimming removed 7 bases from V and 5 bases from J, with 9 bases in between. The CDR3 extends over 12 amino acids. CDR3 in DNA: TGCGCCAGCGCAGACGGAAATGAAAAACTGTTTTTT. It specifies CASADGNEKLFF.

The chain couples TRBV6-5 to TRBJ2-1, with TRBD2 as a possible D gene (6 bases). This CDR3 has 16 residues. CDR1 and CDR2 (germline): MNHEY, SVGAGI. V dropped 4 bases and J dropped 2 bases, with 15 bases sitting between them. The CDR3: CASSFLPGGPYNEQFF. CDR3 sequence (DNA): TGTGCCAGCAGTTTCTTACCCGGGGGACCCTACAATGAGCAGTTCTTC.

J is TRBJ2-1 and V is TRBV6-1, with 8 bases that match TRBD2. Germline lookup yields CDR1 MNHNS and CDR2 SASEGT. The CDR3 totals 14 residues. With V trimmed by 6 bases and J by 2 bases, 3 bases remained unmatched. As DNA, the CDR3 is TGTGCCAGCAGACTACTAGCGGCCTACAATGAGCAGTTCTTC. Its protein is CASRLLAAYNEQFF.

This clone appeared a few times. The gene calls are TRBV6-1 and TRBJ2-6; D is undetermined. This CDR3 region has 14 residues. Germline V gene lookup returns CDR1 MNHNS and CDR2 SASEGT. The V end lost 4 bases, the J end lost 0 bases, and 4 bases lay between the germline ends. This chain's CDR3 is CASSVSSGANVLTF. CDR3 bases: TGTGCCAGCAGTGTGAGCTCTGGGGCCAACGTCCTGACTTTC.

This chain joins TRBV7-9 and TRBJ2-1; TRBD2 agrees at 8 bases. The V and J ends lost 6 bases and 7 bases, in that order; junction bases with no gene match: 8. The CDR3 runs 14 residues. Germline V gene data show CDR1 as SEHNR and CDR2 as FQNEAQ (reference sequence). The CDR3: CASSHLTSENEQFF. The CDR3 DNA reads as TGTGCCAGCAGTCATTTGACTAGCGAGAATGAGCAGTTCTTC. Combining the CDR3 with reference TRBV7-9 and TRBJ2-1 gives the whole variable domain DTGVSQNPRHKITKRGQNVTFRCDPISEHNRLYWYRQTLGQGPEFLTYFQNEAQLEKSRLLSDRFSAERPKGSFSTLEIQRTEQGDSAMYLCASSHLTSENEQFFGPGTRLTVL.

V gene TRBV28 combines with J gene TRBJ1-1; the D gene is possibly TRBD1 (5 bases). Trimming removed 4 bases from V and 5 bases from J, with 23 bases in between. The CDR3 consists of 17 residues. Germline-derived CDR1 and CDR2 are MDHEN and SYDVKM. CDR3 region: CASSSPGRSDRRTEAFF. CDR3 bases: TGTGCCAGCAGTTCGCCGGGACGGTCTGATAGGAGAACTGAAGCTTTCTTT. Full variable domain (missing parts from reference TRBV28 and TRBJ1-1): DVKVTQSSRYLVKRTGEKVFLECVQDMDHENMFWYRQDPGLGLRLIYFSYDVKMKEKGDIPEGYSVSREKKERFSLILESASTNQTSMYLCASSSPGRSDRRTEAFFGQGTRLTVV.

CDR3 sequence reads: CASSLGIVGSVGNTIYF. The CDR3 nucleotides read TGTGCCAGCAGCTTGGGCATCGTGGGTTCGGTTGGAAACACCATATATTTT. The chain recombines TRBV11-2 with TRBJ1-3; no reliable D call. V was trimmed by 3 bases and J by 3 bases, leaving 18 bases between them. Germline CDR1 and CDR2: SGHAT and FQNNGV. The CDR3 is 17 residues long.

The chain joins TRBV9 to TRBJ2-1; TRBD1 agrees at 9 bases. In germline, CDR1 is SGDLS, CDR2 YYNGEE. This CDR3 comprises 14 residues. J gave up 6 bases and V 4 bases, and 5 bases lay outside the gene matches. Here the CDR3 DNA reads TGTGCCAGCAGCCCACAGGGGGCTAGCAATGAGCAGTTCTTC. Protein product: CASSPQGASNEQFF.

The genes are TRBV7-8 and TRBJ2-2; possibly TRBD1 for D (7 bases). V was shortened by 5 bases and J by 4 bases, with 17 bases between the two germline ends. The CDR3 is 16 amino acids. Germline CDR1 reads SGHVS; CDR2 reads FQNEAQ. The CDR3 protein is CASSRGYRGPTGELFF. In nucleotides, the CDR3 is TGTGCCAGCAGCCGGGGGTACAGGGGCCCCACCGGGGAGCTGTTTTTT.

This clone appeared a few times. The CDR3 nucleotides read TGTGCCACCAGCAGAGAACAGGGTCTCACCTTC. It yields the protein CATSREQGLTF. The chain joins TRBV15 to TRBJ1-2; a possible D gene is TRBD1 (6 bases). Trimming cost V 0 bases and J 13 bases, with 9 bases left between them. Looked up from germline, CDR1 is LNHNV and CDR2 is YYDKDF (reference sequence). There are 11 residues in the CDR3.